These 30 T cell receptor beta chains came from one sample sequenced in a study of blood T cell repertoires in COVID-19. Some clones are missing from TCRdb's copy, which holds only in-frame ones; the method was immunoSEQ multiplex PCR. This repertoire shows 150,000 to 200,000 clones, around four fifths found once; its top ten account for over 20%. Input material: peripheral blood. All receptors come from an elderly woman with acute or convalescent COVID-19.

The gene calls are TRBV6-5 and TRBJ1-2; 9 bases agree with TRBD1. The junction had 8 bases not matched to a gene; V was cut back by 8 bases and J by 4 bases. Germline CDR1 MNHEY, CDR2 SVGAGI. The CDR3 extends over 14 amino acids. CDR3 sequence: CASFNRGQGYGYTF. Here the CDR3 DNA reads TGTGCCAGCTTTAACAGGGGGCAAGGCTATGGCTACACCTTC.

V gene TRBV5-6 combines with J gene TRBJ2-7, with D hard to call. Germline V gene data show CDR1 as SGHDT and CDR2 as YYEEEE. Trimming shortened V by 3 bases and J by 0 bases, and 7 bases separated the two germline ends. The CDR3 spans 13 residues. The CDR3 loop is CASSYRLSYEQYF. The CDR3 coding sequence is TGTGCCAGCAGCTATCGACTCTCCTACGAGCAGTACTTC.

The V call is TRBV6-5, the J call TRBJ2-7, with 9 bases that match TRBD2. Germline loops: CDR1 MNHEY, CDR2 SVGAGI. Trimming removed 2 bases from V and 2 bases from J; junction bases left unmatched: 4. The CDR3 loop spans 15 amino acids. Here the CDR3 DNA reads TGTGCCAGCAGTTACGGTGCGGGAGGGACCTACGAGCAGTACTTC. This gives the protein CASSYGAGGTYEQYF.

In this sample, this clone turned up once. The genes are TRBV4-1 and TRBJ2-7; 9 positions match TRBD2. Germline V CDR1 and CDR2: MGHRA, YSYEKL. The CDR3 is 15 residues long. V shed 3 bases and J 3 bases; nucleotides not matched to a gene: 6. For the CDR3, the DNA is TGCGCCAGCAGCCAGGCTCTGACTAGCGGCTACGAGCAGTACTTC. Protein sequence: CASSQALTSGYEQYF.

The chain couples TRBV18 to TRBJ1-3; D is perhaps TRBD1 (5 bases). Trimming took off 3 bases at V and 2 bases at J, with 11 bases between the two ends. The CDR3 contains 15 residues. Germline lookup yields CDR1 KGHSH and CDR2 LQKENI. The CDR3 spells CASSPDIPAGNTIYF. The CDR3 nucleotides read TGTGCCAGCTCACCGGACATCCCTGCTGGAAACACCATATATTTT.

The gene calls are TRBV19 and TRBJ2-1; 12 bases map to TRBD2. The CDR3 is made up of 16 amino acids. The germline gives CDR1 LNHDA, CDR2 SQIVND (reference sequence). Trimming took 2 bases from V and 9 from J; bases not matched to a gene: 8. The CDR3 region is CASSITSGRSGAEQFF. CDR3 DNA sequence: TGTGCCAGTAGTATAACTAGCGGGAGGTCCGGCGCTGAGCAGTTCTTC.

V gene TRBV15 combines with J gene TRBJ2-1; a weak D match, TRBD2 (7 bases). The CDR3 totals 22 residues. CDR1 and CDR2 from the germline V gene are LNHNV and YYDKDF (reference sequence). Trimming removed 0 bases at V and 5 bases at J, with 32 bases between. The CDR3 sequence: CATSREGNYGRGGREIDNEQFF. Written as DNA, the CDR3 is TGTGCCACCAGCAGAGAGGGCAACTACGGAAGGGGGGGGAGAGAGATAGACAATGAGCAGTTCTTC. Full variable domain (missing parts from reference TRBV15 and TRBJ2-1): DAMVIQNPRYQVTQFGKPVTLSCSQTLNHNVMYWYQQKSSQAPKLLFHYYDKDFNNEADTPDNFQSRRPNTSFCFLDIRSPGLGDTAMYLCATSREGNYGRGGREIDNEQFFGPGTRLTVL.

This chain links TRBV27 with TRBJ2-1, with TRBD2 identical over 9 bases. CDR1 is MNHEY and CDR2 is SMNVEV in the germline V gene (reference sequence). V lost 2 bases to trimming and J lost 4 bases; unmatched junction nucleotides: 9. The CDR3 totals 17 residues. The CDR3 DNA reads as TGTGCCAGCAGTTTACGAGCTAGCGGGGAACCATACAATGAGCAGTTCTTC. This gives the protein CASSLRASGEPYNEQFF.

The chain links TRBV5-5 to TRBJ2-1; 8 nucleotides agree with TRBD2. CDR1 is SGHKS, CDR2 YYEKEE, per germline (reference sequence). V lost 0 bases to trimming and J lost 6 bases; unmatched junction nucleotides: 11. The CDR3 consists of 17 residues. This chain's CDR3 is CASSLASRQSGSNEQFF. CDR3 in DNA: TGTGCCAGCAGCTTGGCCTCGCGACAGAGCGGGAGCAATGAGCAGTTCTTC. Drawing the rest from reference TRBV5-5 and TRBJ2-1, the complete variable domain is DAGVTQSPTHLIKTRGQQVTLRCSPISGHKSVSWYQQVLGQGPQFIFQYYEKEERGRGNFPDRFSARQFPNYSSELNVNALLLGDSALYLCASSLASRQSGSNEQFFGPGTRLTVL.

The V and J genes are TRBV10-3 and TRBJ2-1; TRBD2 matches 15 bases. CDR1 and CDR2 from the germline V gene are ENHRY and SYGVKD. There are 15 residues in the CDR3. The V segment lost 6 bases and the J segment 12 bases; nucleotides outside the gene matches: 9. This chain's CDR3 is CAISASGTSGRLQFF. In DNA, the CDR3 is TGTGCCATCAGCGCTTCCGGGACTAGCGGGAGGTTGCAGTTCTTC.

CDR3 residues: CASSQDLGLTLNSPLHF. For the CDR3, the DNA is TGCGCCAGCAGCCAAGATCTGGGGCTAACCCTAAATTCACCCCTCCACTTT. The V call is TRBV4-3, the J call TRBJ1-6, with a tentative D call TRBD1 (5 bases). V was cut by 0 bases and J by 7 bases, with 16 bases left in between. Germline loops: CDR1 LGHNA, CDR2 YSLEER. CDR3 length: 17 residues.

This clone has just one count. V is TRBV13 and J is TRBJ2-1; 7 bases align to TRBD2. Losses at the gene ends were 4 bases for V and 7 bases for J; bases not matched to a gene: 10. The CDR3 sequence is 15 residues long. CDR1 and CDR2 from the germline V gene are PRHDT and FYEKMQ (reference sequence). In DNA, the CDR3 is TGTGCCAGCAGCTCTGTAGCGGGCGTCGAGAATGAGCAGTTCTTC. Residues: CASSSVAGVENEQFF.

The genes are TRBV5-1 and TRBJ1-3; the match to TRBD1 covers 9 bases. CDR1 and CDR2 (germline): SGHRS, YFSETQ. V trimming: 4 bases; J trimming: 4 bases; junction bases outside the gene matches: 6. The CDR3 runs to 15 residues. CDR3: CASSMGQGTGNTIYF. The CDR3 nucleotides read TGCGCCAGCAGCATGGGACAGGGTACAGGAAACACCATATATTTT.

The chain uses TRBV19 and TRBJ1-2, with D maybe TRBD1 (5 bases). The CDR3 consists of 15 residues. Germline V CDR1 and CDR2: LNHDA, SQIVND (reference sequence). V lost 1 base, J lost 6 bases, and 15 bases lay in between. The CDR3 protein is CASSIGTDSFHGYTF. The CDR3 bases are TGTGCCAGTAGTATAGGAACCGACAGCTTCCATGGCTACACCTTC.

The V gene is TRBV18, the J gene TRBJ2-1; D uncertain. The CDR3 loop spans 13 amino acids. V was clipped by 2 bases and J by 7 bases, with 9 bases between them. CDR1 is KGHSH and CDR2 is LQKENI in the germline V gene. The CDR3, as DNA: TGTGCCAGCTCACCAAGTACACGTAATGAGCAGTTCTTC. It yields the protein CASSPSTRNEQFF.

The rearrangement links TRBV6-5 to TRBJ1-2; D call uncertain. Per the germline V gene, CDR1 is MNHEY and CDR2 is SVGAGI. This CDR3 contains 15 residues. Trimming stripped 5 bases from V and 4 bases from J, with 17 bases between. The CDR3 spells CASSTSGVVTYGYTF. CDR3 coding DNA: TGTGCCAGCAGTACCTCGGGAGTTGTCACCTATGGCTACACCTTC.

This clone appeared a single time. The chain employs TRBV11-1 and TRBJ1-1; no definite D call. The CDR3 loop spans 13 amino acids. V was pared by 3 bases and J by 0 bases, with 5 bases between. Germline CDR1 reads SGHAT; CDR2 reads FQDESV (reference sequence). CDR3 DNA sequence: TGTGCCAGCAGCTTGAGGCTGAACACTGAAGCTTTCTTT. It is translated as CASSLRLNTEAFF.

The chain combines TRBV20-1 with TRBJ1-4, with D tentatively TRBD1 (5 bases). Deletions cut 3 bases from V and 5 bases from J, with 16 bases between. Per germline, CDR1 DFQATT and CDR2 SNEGSKA (reference sequence). This CDR3 comprises 15 residues. The CDR3 is CSASEAGRENEKLFF. The CDR3 DNA follows: TGCAGTGCTAGTGAGGCCGGCAGGGAAAATGAAAAACTGTTTTTT.

The J gene is TRBJ2-2, the V gene TRBV14, with D maybe TRBD2 (5 bases). This CDR3 is built from 12 residues. Between the trimmed V and J ends, which lost 5 bases and 6 bases, there was a span of 7 bases. Germline V lookup: CDR1 SGHDN, CDR2 FVKESK. The DNA of the CDR3 is TGTGCCAGCAGCAATAGCGCCGGGGAGCTGTTTTTT. It yields the protein CASSNSAGELFF.

This clone has a single count. In nucleotides, the CDR3 is TGTGCCAGCAGCTTCCAGGGTGTCATCACTGAAGCTTTCTTT. It translates to CASSFQGVITEAFF. V usage is TRBV5-5 and J usage is TRBJ1-1; TRBD1 might be the D (5 bases). Per the germline V gene, CDR1 is SGHKS and CDR2 is YYEKEE (reference sequence). The CDR3 has 14 amino acids. The ends were cut back, 2 bases at V and 4 bases at J, with 12 bases in the middle.

This chain links TRBV19 with TRBJ1-5; the D gene is possibly TRBD1 (6 bases). The germline V and J ends were trimmed by 1 base and 3 bases, with 10 bases remaining between them. The length of the CDR3 is 15 residues. In germline, CDR1 is LNHDA, CDR2 SQIVND (reference sequence). The CDR3 is CASSIGGGYNQPQHF. The CDR3 DNA sequence: TGTGCCAGTAGTATAGGTGGGGGCTACAATCAGCCCCAGCATTTT.

This clone was seen only a few times. Written as DNA, the CDR3 is TGCGCCAGCAGCCAAGATTGGCCAGGGGGCAACACCGGGGAGCTGTTTTTT. It codes for CASSQDWPGGNTGELFF. V is TRBV4-3 and J is TRBJ2-2, with TRBD1 matching over 8 bases. The CDR3 has 17 amino acids. The V segment lost 0 bases and the J segment 2 bases; nucleotides outside the gene matches: 5. Germline CDR1 and CDR2: LGHNA and YSLEER.

V and J are TRBV2 and TRBJ1-6; D possibly corresponds to TRBD1 (5 bases). Germline V lookup: CDR1 SNHLY, CDR2 FYNNEI. The V gene lost 4 bases and the J gene lost 3 bases, with 22 bases spanning the gap. The length of the CDR3 is 19 residues. As DNA, the CDR3 is TGTGCCAGCAGTGTTAAAGAAGGAGATACAGGCTTCTATAATTCACCCCTCCACTTT. The encoded protein is CASSVKEGDTGFYNSPLHF.

CDR3 loop: CASSLAAGGADTQYF. The CDR3 bases are TGTGCCAGCAGTCTAGCGGCGGGAGGGGCAGATACGCAGTATTTT. V gene TRBV7-9 combines with J gene TRBJ2-3; 9 nucleotides line up with TRBD2. Germline loops: CDR1 SEHNR, CDR2 FQNEAQ (reference sequence). The CDR3 totals 15 residues. The junction had 8 bases not matched to a gene; V was cut back by 6 bases and J by 4 bases.

This rearrangement joins TRBV5-1 to TRBJ1-1; TRBD1 might be the D (5 bases). The CDR3 totals 13 residues. With 3 bases removed from V and 4 bases from J, the gap between germline ends came to 10 bases. Germline V gives CDR1 SGHRS, CDR2 YFSETQ. The CDR3 nucleotides are TGCGCCAGCAGCTCGTATCAGGGCACTGAAGCTTTCTTT. Its translation: CASSSYQGTEAFF.

The genes are TRBV4-1 and TRBJ1-2; D may be TRBD1 (5 bases). The germline CDR1 and CDR2 sequences are MGHRA and YSYEKL. This CDR3 spans 15 amino acids. V was trimmed by 1 base and J by 5 bases, leaving 14 bases between them. The DNA for the CDR3 is TGCGCCAGCAGCCAAGCCGCGGGGGTGCAATATGGCTACACCTTC. It is translated as CASSQAAGVQYGYTF.

The chain links TRBV5-1 to TRBJ2-3; tentatively, D is TRBD2 (6 bases). Trimming took 4 bases from V and 5 from J, leaving 14 bases between them. This CDR3 spans 14 amino acids. CDR1 is SGHRS, CDR2 YFSETQ, per germline. The DNA for the CDR3 is TGCGCCAGCAGCGTCCGGGACGGGGGAGATACGCAGTATTTT. This encodes CASSVRDGGDTQYF.

Of note for this clone: Its ends do not fully match the called genes, so a read error is possible. This rearrangement joins TRBV6-2 or TRBV6-3 to TRBJ2-5; the D gene is possibly TRBD2 (5 bases). This CDR3 has 12 residues. CDR1 is MNHEY, CDR2 SVGEGT, per germline. CDR3 protein: CASSYEWETRYF. The CDR3 nucleotides read TGTGCCAGCAGTTACGAATGGGAGACCCGGTACTTC.

Turning to this clone: The same CDR3 can be traced to other DNA sequences in this sample. The J gene is TRBJ2-7, the V gene TRBV7-2; 9 bases align to TRBD1. This CDR3 is 15 amino acids long. Germline V CDR1 and CDR2: SGHTA, FQGNSA. The V gene end was trimmed by 1 base and the J gene end by 2 bases; junction bases not matched to a gene: 3. The CDR3 sequence: CASSLVGTGPYEQYF. The DNA for the CDR3 is TGTGCCAGCAGCTTAGTGGGGACAGGGCCCTACGAGCAGTACTTC.

The V gene is TRBV7-9, the J gene TRBJ1-1; TRBD1 might be the D (6 bases). Germline V gene sequence: CDR1 SEHNR, CDR2 FQNEAQ (reference sequence). Trimming cost V 5 bases and J 5 bases, with 18 bases left between them. CDR3 length equals 15 residues. In nucleotides, the CDR3 is TGTGCCAGCAGCCCAAAGTACAGGGTCGGGACTGAAGCTTTCTTT. It codes for CASSPKYRVGTEAFF.